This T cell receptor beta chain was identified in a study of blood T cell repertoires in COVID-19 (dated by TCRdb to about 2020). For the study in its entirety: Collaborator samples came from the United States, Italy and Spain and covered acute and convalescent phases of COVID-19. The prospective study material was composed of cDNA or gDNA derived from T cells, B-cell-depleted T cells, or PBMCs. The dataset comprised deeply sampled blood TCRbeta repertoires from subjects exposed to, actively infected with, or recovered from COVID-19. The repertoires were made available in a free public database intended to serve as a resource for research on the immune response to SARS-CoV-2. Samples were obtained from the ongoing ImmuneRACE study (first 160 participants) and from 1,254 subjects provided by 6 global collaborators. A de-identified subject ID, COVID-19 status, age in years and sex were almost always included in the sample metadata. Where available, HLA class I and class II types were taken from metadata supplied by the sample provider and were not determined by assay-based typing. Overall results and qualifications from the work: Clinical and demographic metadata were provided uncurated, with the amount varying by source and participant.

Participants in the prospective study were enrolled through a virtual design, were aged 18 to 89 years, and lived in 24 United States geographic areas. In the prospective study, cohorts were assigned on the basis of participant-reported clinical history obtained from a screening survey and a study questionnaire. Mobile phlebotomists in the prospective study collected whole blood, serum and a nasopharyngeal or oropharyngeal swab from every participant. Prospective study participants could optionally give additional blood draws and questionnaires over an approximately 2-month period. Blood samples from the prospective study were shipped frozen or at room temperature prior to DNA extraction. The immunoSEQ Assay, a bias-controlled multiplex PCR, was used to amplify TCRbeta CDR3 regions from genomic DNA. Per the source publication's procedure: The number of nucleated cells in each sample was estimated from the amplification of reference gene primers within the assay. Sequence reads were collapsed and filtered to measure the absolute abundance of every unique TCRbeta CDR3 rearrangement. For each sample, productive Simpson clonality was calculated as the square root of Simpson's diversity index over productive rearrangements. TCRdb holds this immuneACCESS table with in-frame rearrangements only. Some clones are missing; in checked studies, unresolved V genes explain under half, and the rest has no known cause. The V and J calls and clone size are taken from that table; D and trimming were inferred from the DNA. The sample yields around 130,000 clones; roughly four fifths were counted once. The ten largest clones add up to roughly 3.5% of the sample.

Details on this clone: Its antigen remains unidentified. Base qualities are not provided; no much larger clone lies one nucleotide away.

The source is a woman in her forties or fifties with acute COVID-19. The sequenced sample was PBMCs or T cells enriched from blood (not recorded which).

The nucleotides are TGTGCCTGGAGTCCGGGACAGGGGACCTACGAGCAGTACTTC. This encodes CAWSPGQGTYEQYF. The rearrangement joined TRBV30 to TRBJ2-7; 10 of the junction bases match TRBD1. The CDR3 runs 14 amino acids, cysteine and phenylalanine included. Only the CDR3 portion is preserved as DNA: 42 bases, with reading frame beginning at the first base. Germline trimming amounts to 2 bases on V and 2 bases on J, with 3 as the count of junction bases outside the gene matches. According to the germline V gene (reference sequence), CDR1 reads GTSNPN and CDR2 reads SVGIG.